These 15 T cell receptor beta chains originate from one sample sequenced in a study of blood T cell repertoires in COVID-19. Method: immunoSEQ multiplex PCR; TCRdb's copy keeps in-frame clones and lacks some. The sample holds over 150,000 clones; about 85% are singletons and the top ten take approximately 6.2%. Sequencing used PBMCs or T cells enriched from blood (not recorded which). These receptors were obtained from a man aged 35 to 55 who had recovered from COVID-19.

The V gene is TRBV28, the J gene TRBJ2-3; TRBD1 agrees at 11 bases. CDR3 length: 16 amino acids. With V trimmed by 6 bases and J by 6 bases, 11 bases remained unmatched. Germline V CDR1 and CDR2: MDHEN, SYDVKM. CDR3 amino acids: CASSPGTGGPPDTQYF. The DNA for the CDR3 is TGTGCCAGCAGCCCCGGGACAGGGGGTCCACCCGATACGCAGTATTTT.

J is TRBJ1-2 and V is TRBV5-6; D might be TRBD1 (5 bases). Germline CDR1 SGHDT, CDR2 YYEEEE. The CDR3 is 14 amino acids. V was trimmed by 0 bases and J by 8 bases, leaving 14 bases between them. CDR3 in DNA: TGTGCCAGCAGCTTGGCGGGGGGAGTAAAGGGCTACACCTTC. It specifies CASSLAGGVKGYTF. The full variable domain, its missing parts supplied by reference TRBV5-6 and TRBJ1-2, is DAGVTQSPTHLIKTRGQQVTLRCSPKSGHDTVSWYQQALGQGPQFIFQYYEEEERQRGNFPDRFSGHQFPNYSSELNVNALLLGDSALYLCASSLAGGVKGYTFGSGTRLTVV.

The rearrangement uses TRBV28 and TRBJ2-5; 7 bases fit TRBD1. The CDR3 runs to 16 residues. The junction had 8 bases not matched to a gene; V was cut back by 2 bases and J by 2 bases. CDR1 is MDHEN, CDR2 SYDVKM, per germline. CDR3 amino acids: CASSLRGPGQQETQYF. The DNA for the CDR3 is TGTGCCAGCAGTTTAAGGGGACCGGGACAGCAAGAGACCCAGTACTTC.

The chain employs TRBV10-3 and TRBJ2-5, with D perhaps matching TRBD1 (6 bases). The CDR3 consists of 12 residues. Germline CDR1 ENHRY, CDR2 SYGVKD. Trimming took 10 bases from V and 2 from J, leaving 11 bases between them. Written as DNA, the CDR3 is TGTGCCACCCTAGGACAGCAAGAGACCCAGTACTTC. Translating it yields CATLGQQETQYF.

The rearrangement joins TRBV3-1 (or the pseudogene TRBV3-2) to TRBJ1-2; 9 bases fit TRBD1. The CDR3 runs to 14 residues. The V segment lost 1 base and the J segment 7 bases; nucleotides outside the gene matches: 4. Germline CDR1 LGHDT, CDR2 YNNKEL (reference sequence). CDR3 sequence (DNA): TGTGCCAGCAGCCAAGGAGGGGACAGGGTTGGCTACACCTTC. Its translation: CASSQGGDRVGYTF.

This clone was observed once. The chain recombines TRBV19 with TRBJ2-7, with 7 positions matching TRBD1. J was trimmed by 4 bases and V by 5 bases; bases with no gene match: 5. The CDR3 covers 13 residues. Germline assignment: CDR1 LNHDA and CDR2 SQIVND (reference sequence). CDR3 sequence: CASSGTVGYEQYF. The CDR3, as DNA: TGTGCCAGTAGTGGGACAGTCGGATACGAGCAGTACTTC.

At least ten counts were recorded for this clone. The chain links TRBV15 to TRBJ1-6, with 7 nucleotides matching TRBD1. Per the germline V gene, CDR1 is LNHNV and CDR2 is YYDKDF (reference sequence). This CDR3 comprises 14 residues. J lost 5 bases, V lost 4 bases, and 2 bases had no gene match. CDR3 residues: CATSIGTDNSPLHF. In DNA form, the CDR3 reads TGTGCCACCAGCATCGGGACAGATAATTCACCCCTCCACTTT.

The rearrangement links TRBV4-2 to TRBJ2-7, with D tentatively TRBD2 (6 bases). V dropped 1 base and J dropped 7 bases, with 11 bases sitting between them. Germline CDR1 is LGHNA and CDR2 is YNFKEQ. There are 13 residues in the CDR3. CDR3 nucleotide sequence: TGTGCCAGCAGCCAAGCCGGGAGAGAGGAGCAGTACTTC. Its protein product is CASSQAGREEQYF.

The genes are TRBV15 and TRBJ2-7, with 10 bases that match TRBD1. The CDR3 loop spans 16 amino acids. V was clipped by 3 bases and J by 0 bases; unmatched bases: 5. Germline lookup yields CDR1 LNHNV and CDR2 YYDKDF (reference sequence). The CDR3 loop reads CATSSRDRGYSYEQYF. CDR3 nucleotide sequence: TGTGCCACCAGCAGTCGGGACAGGGGATACTCCTACGAGCAGTACTTC.

This clone has more than one count but fewer than ten. The V gene is TRBV2, the J gene TRBJ2-7; D gene ambiguous. V was cut by 8 bases and J by 1 base, with 12 bases left in between. This CDR3 region has 13 residues. Germline V gene data show CDR1 as SNHLY and CDR2 as FYNNEI. The CDR3 bases are TGTGCCAGCGTTGACATATTTTCCTACGAGCAGTACTTC. It codes for CASVDIFSYEQYF.

In this sample, this clone turned up once. This rearrangement joins TRBV30 to TRBJ1-4, with a weak D call TRBD1 (5 bases). This CDR3 spans 14 amino acids. Trimming cost V 4 bases and J 4 bases, with 13 bases left between them. Germline CDR1 GTSNPN, CDR2 SVGIG (reference sequence). The CDR3 reads CAWTTGGGNEKLFF. In DNA form, the CDR3 reads TGTGCCTGGACCACCGGGGGGGGTAATGAAAAACTGTTTTTT.

In this sample, this clone turned up a few times. This chain connects TRBV27 to TRBJ2-7, with 8 positions matching TRBD1. The CDR3 sequence is 14 residues long. In germline, CDR1 is MNHEY, CDR2 SMNVEV (reference sequence). V trimming: 4 bases; J trimming: 0 bases; junction bases outside the gene matches: 2. This CDR3 reads CASSYGQGSYEQYF. The DNA of the CDR3 is TGTGCCAGCAGTTATGGACAGGGCTCCTACGAGCAGTACTTC.

This clone was seen a single time. V is TRBV27 and J is TRBJ2-1, with TRBD1 matching over 8 bases. The germline gives CDR1 MNHEY, CDR2 SMNVEV (reference sequence). Trimming removed 5 bases from V and 4 bases from J; junction bases left unmatched: 10. The CDR3 runs 16 residues. The CDR3 sequence: CASSRLGQGHYNEQFF. The DNA for the CDR3 is TGTGCCAGCAGTCGCCTCGGACAGGGCCATTACAATGAGCAGTTCTTC.

This sequence joins TRBV20-1 and TRBJ2-1; TRBD2 aligns across 10 bases. Germline assignment: CDR1 DFQATT and CDR2 SNEGSKA (reference sequence). The CDR3 sequence is 14 residues long. The junction had 14 bases not matched to a gene; V was cut back by 3 bases and J by 15 bases. CDR3: CSASPLAGVGGGFF. The CDR3 nucleotides read TGCAGTGCTAGTCCCCTAGCGGGAGTAGGAGGGGGGTTCTTC.

A word on this clone: At one of its ends the junction is not consistent with the germline gene, which may arise from a read error. The rearrangement uses TRBV7-2 and TRBJ2-7, with a possible D match to TRBD2 (6 bases). This CDR3 comprises 12 residues. Germline lookup yields CDR1 SGHTA and CDR2 FQGNSA. The CDR3 here is CASSPHVAGPNF. CDR3 DNA: TGTGCCAGCAGCCCACATGTGGCGGGGCCCAACTTC.